A single sample is the source of the 17 T cell receptor beta chains below, sequenced in a study of blood T cell repertoires in COVID-19. TCRdb keeps only in-frame clones here, not all; method: immunoSEQ multiplex PCR. Altogether hundreds of thousands of clones are present, around nine tenths being singletons, with the ten largest covering approximately 5.7%. Sequenced: PBMCs or T cells enriched from blood (not recorded which). These receptors all come from a woman aged 40 to 49 who had recovered from COVID-19.

The V gene is TRBV7-8, the J gene TRBJ1-1; 10 nucleotides match TRBD1. This CDR3 is 15 amino acids long. Germline lookup yields CDR1 SGHVS and CDR2 FQNEAQ. The J segment lost 7 bases and the V segment lost 4 bases, leaving 9 bases of the junction unmatched. As DNA, the CDR3 is TGTGCCAGCAGCTCCCAGACAGGGGGCGTTGGTGAAGCTTTCTTT. Its translation is CASSSQTGGVGEAFF.

The chain uses TRBV28 and TRBJ2-3; the D gene is possibly TRBD2 (6 bases). CDR3 length: 15 residues. Germline-derived CDR1 and CDR2 are MDHEN and SYDVKM. With 6 bases removed from V and 2 bases from J, the gap between germline ends came to 15 bases. CDR3 in DNA: TGTGCCAGCAGGCCCCCGGGAGACTACACAGATACGCAGTATTTT. Its translation is CASRPPGDYTDTQYF.

This chain joins TRBV6-5 and TRBJ2-5, with 7 bases that match TRBD1. V lost 11 bases, J lost 1 base, and 10 bases stayed unmatched. Germline V lookup: CDR1 MNHEY, CDR2 SVGAGI. The CDR3 loop spans 14 amino acids. The CDR3 region has the DNA TGTGCCTGCTCGACCGGGACAGCCCAAGAGACCCAGTACTTC. Its translation: CACSTGTAQETQYF.

The chain's CDR3 is CASSLGGQGVGQPQHF. The CDR3 nucleotides read TGTGCCAGCAGTTTAGGGGGCCAGGGGGTTGGCCAGCCCCAGCATTTT. The chain uses TRBV28 and TRBJ1-5, with 7 bases aligning to TRBD1. This CDR3 comprises 16 residues. The germline V gene encodes CDR1 MDHEN and CDR2 SYDVKM. Trimming removed 2 bases from V and 7 bases from J; junction bases left unmatched: 11.

The chain employs TRBV25-1 and TRBJ1-2, with TRBD1 matching 7 bases. Germline V gives CDR1 MGHDK, CDR2 SYGVNS. V lost 4 bases and J lost 4; bases outside the gene matches: 3. The CDR3 is made up of 13 amino acids. As DNA, the CDR3 is TGTGCCAGCAGTGGGACAGGCCCCTATGGCTACACCTTC. Translation: CASSGTGPYGYTF.

This chain connects TRBV9 to TRBJ2-7, with TRBD2 identical over 7 bases. The CDR3 runs to 13 residues. The V gene's germline CDR1 is SGDLS and CDR2 YYNGEE. Trimming at V came to 0 bases and at J to 7 bases, leaving 4 bases not matched to a gene. The CDR3 region is CASSVDRAGEQYF. For the CDR3, the DNA is TGTGCCAGCAGCGTAGATCGAGCGGGAGAGCAGTACTTC.

The table lists this clone with a count of one. J is TRBJ2-2 and V is TRBV15, with D perhaps matching TRBD1 (6 bases). CDR1 LNHNV and CDR2 YYDKDF come from the germline V gene (reference sequence). The length of the CDR3 is 13 residues. V was shortened by 5 bases and J by 6 bases, with 10 bases between the two germline ends. The CDR3 protein is CATSFGQSGELFF. Here the CDR3 DNA reads TGTGCCACCAGCTTCGGACAGTCCGGGGAGCTGTTTTTT.

The chain has TRBV2 and TRBJ2-3, with 9 bases matching TRBD1. The ends lost 4 bases at V and 6 bases at J; junction bases unmatched: 5. The CDR3 runs to 14 residues. The germline V gene encodes CDR1 SNHLY and CDR2 FYNNEI. The CDR3 nucleotides read TGTGCCAGCAGTGCGGACAGGGGCTTGGATACGCAGTATTTT. It encodes CASSADRGLDTQYF.

The rearrangement joins TRBV5-6 to TRBJ1-3; no firm D call. CDR1 and CDR2 from the germline V gene are SGHDT and YYEEEE. The V end was cut by 5 bases, the J end by 4 bases, with 16 bases between. This CDR3 region has 15 residues. CDR3 sequence (DNA): TGTGCCAGCAGTTCCCCGGGAAAATCAGGAAACACCATATATTTT. This encodes CASSSPGKSGNTIYF.

V and J are TRBV28 and TRBJ2-1; TRBD2 agrees at 11 bases. The V segment lost 7 bases and the J segment 4 bases; nucleotides outside the gene matches: 12. Germline values: CDR1 MDHEN, CDR2 SYDVKM. CDR3 length: 17 amino acids. CDR3 bases: TGTGCCAGCATGATACTAGCGGGAGAGTCGCAATACAATGAGCAGTTCTTC. This codes for CASMILAGESQYNEQFF.

The table lists this clone with many counts. The gene calls are TRBV19 and TRBJ1-2; TRBD1 matches 12 bases. The CDR3 consists of 15 residues. CDR1 LNHDA and CDR2 SQIVND come from the germline V gene (reference sequence). V lost 3 bases, J lost 6 bases, and 5 bases stayed unmatched. DNA of the CDR3: TGTGCCAGTAGTATTTCGGGGACAGGGGGCAATGGCTACACCTTC. Residues: CASSISGTGGNGYTF.

CDR3 nucleotide sequence: TGTGCCAGCAGCTCCGGGGTGAACACTGAAGCTTTCTTT. Amino acid sequence: CASSSGVNTEAFF. The V call is TRBV7-3, the J call TRBJ1-1, with D unclear. The CDR3 is made up of 13 amino acids. Germline CDR1 is SGHTA and CDR2 is FQGTGA. Between the trimmed V and J ends, which lost 4 bases and 0 bases, there was a span of 6 bases.

This clone has just one count. The genes are TRBV5-1 and TRBJ2-6; 8 positions match TRBD1. The CDR3 runs to 18 residues. In germline, CDR1 is SGHRS, CDR2 YFSETQ. V gave up 4 bases and J gave up 1 base; unmatched junction bases: 10. The CDR3 nucleotides read TGCGCCAGCAGCCCCCTCGCAGGGGGCGCATCTGGGGCCAACGTCCTGACTTTC. Translation gives CASSPLAGGASGANVLTF.

This clone was recorded only once. The chain combines TRBV11-3 with TRBJ2-7, with 10 bases aligning to TRBD2. Germline V gene sequence: CDR1 SGHNT, CDR2 YENEEA. Trimming took 3 bases from V and 7 from J; bases not matched to a gene: 12. The CDR3 runs 16 residues. As DNA, the CDR3 is TGTGCCAGCAGCTTGGGACCGACTAGCGGGTGTTGGGAGCAGTACTTC. Translated, it gives CASSLGPTSGCWEQYF.

The rearrangement uses TRBV11-1 and TRBJ2-1; D is perhaps TRBD1 (6 bases). Trimming stripped 5 bases from V and 1 base from J, with 12 bases between. Looked up from germline, CDR1 is SGHAT and CDR2 is FQDESV (reference sequence). The CDR3 runs 15 residues. The chain's CDR3 is CASSRKRGSYNEQFF. The CDR3 nucleotides read TGTGCCAGCAGCCGAAAAAGGGGGTCCTACAATGAGCAGTTCTTC.

This clone was seen a single time. The chain has TRBV27 and TRBJ2-7, with TRBD2 identical over 13 bases. V shed 6 bases, J shed 5 bases, and the junction held 4 bases outside the gene matches. The CDR3 runs to 14 residues. Germline V lookup: CDR1 MNHEY, CDR2 SMNVEV (reference sequence). CDR3 loop: CASSPGLAGNEQYF. DNA of the CDR3: TGTGCCAGCAGCCCGGGACTAGCGGGAAACGAGCAGTACTTC.

The chain carries TRBV18 and TRBJ2-7; TRBD2 aligns across 13 bases. CDR1 and CDR2 (germline): KGHSH, LQKENI. The CDR3 has 18 amino acids. The ends lost 3 bases at V and 1 base at J; junction bases unmatched: 9. The CDR3 nucleotides are TGTGCCAGCTCACCTCCGGGACTAGCGGGATCCAGGTCCTACGAGCAGTACTTC. Its translation: CASSPPGLAGSRSYEQYF.